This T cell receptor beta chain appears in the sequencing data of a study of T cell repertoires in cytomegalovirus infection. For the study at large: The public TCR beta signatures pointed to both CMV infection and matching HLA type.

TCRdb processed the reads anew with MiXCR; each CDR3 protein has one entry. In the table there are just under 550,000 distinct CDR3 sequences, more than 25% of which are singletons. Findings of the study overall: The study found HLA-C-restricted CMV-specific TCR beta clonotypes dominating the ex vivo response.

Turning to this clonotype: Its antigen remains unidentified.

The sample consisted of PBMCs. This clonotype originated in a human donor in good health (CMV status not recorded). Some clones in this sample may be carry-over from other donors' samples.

DNA for the CDR3: TGTGCCAGCAGCTCCCAGTCTGTGCAGTTCTTC. Its protein product is CASSSQSVQFF. The V and J genes are TRBV7-9 and TRBJ2-1; the D is unclear. CDR1 is SEHNR, CDR2 FQNEAQ, per germline (reference sequence). Trimming left V 4 bases short and J 12 bases short, with 10 bases between. The CDR3 has 11 amino acids.